Listed here are 15 T cell receptor beta chains from one sample, sequenced in a study of T cells in Graves' hyperthyroidism and ophthalmopathy. TCR beta CDR3 regions were amplified from RNA transcripts. Researchers ran a first-round RT-PCR on the TCR CDR3 using the HTBI primer set. TCRdb processed the multiplex PCR reads anew with MiXCR; each CDR3 protein has one entry. Of 300,000 to 400,000 distinct CDR3 sequences in the sample, roughly 14% were seen once. Sequencing was done on a sample of blood. The receptors were gathered from a woman aged 25 to 39 with Graves' ophthalmopathy.

This clonotype has a count of ten or more. The CDR3 region is CASSHSGGSYNEQFF. The CDR3, as DNA: TGCGCCAGCAGCCATTCGGGGGGCTCCTACAATGAGCAGTTCTTC. V is TRBV5-1 and J is TRBJ2-1; 7 bases agree with TRBD2. This CDR3 contains 15 residues. J gave up 0 bases and V 4 bases, and 4 bases lay outside the gene matches. Germline-derived CDR1 and CDR2 are SGHRS and YFSETQ.

This clonotype was recorded many times. The rearrangement joins TRBV20-1 to TRBJ2-7; 7 bases align to TRBD2. With 1 base clipped from V and 2 bases from J, the junction kept 2 bases outside the gene matches. Germline V gene lookup returns CDR1 DFQATT and CDR2 SNEGSKA (reference sequence). CDR3 length: 13 residues. CDR3 sequence (DNA): TGCAGTGCTAGAGGCGGGGGTACCTACGAGCAGTACTTC. As protein: CSARGGGTYEQYF.

The chain is built from TRBV5-6 and TRBJ1-4; D uncertain. This CDR3 is built from 14 residues. Germline V CDR1 and CDR2: SGHDT, YYEEEE. The V end lost 1 base, the J end lost 5 bases, and 9 bases lay between the germline ends. Here the CDR3 DNA reads TGTGCCAGCAGCTTGCGATATGGAAATGAAAAACTGTTTTTT. Translated, it gives CASSLRYGNEKLFF.

This chain links TRBV6-6 with TRBJ1-6; 8 bases are shared with TRBD1. Losses at the gene ends were 0 bases for V and 6 bases for J; bases not matched to a gene: 10. The CDR3 runs to 18 residues. CDR1 and CDR2 from the germline V gene are MNHNY and SVGAGI (reference sequence). Written as DNA, the CDR3 is TGTGCCAGCAGTTACTCTCTTGGCAGGGGGCAAAGTAATTCACCCCTCCACTTT. Encoded protein: CASSYSLGRGQSNSPLHF.

This clonotype appeared many times. This chain links TRBV28 with TRBJ2-2, with D perhaps TRBD1 or TRBD2 (6 bases each). CDR1 is MDHEN and CDR2 is SYDVKM in the germline V gene. The CDR3 runs to 15 residues. Trimming cost V 4 bases and J 1 base, with 10 bases left between them. For the CDR3, the DNA is TGTGCCAGCAGTTCAGGGGAGGTGAACACCGGGGAGCTGTTTTTT. It specifies CASSSGEVNTGELFF. The variable domain in full, completed from reference TRBV28 and TRBJ2-2, reads DVKVTQSSRYLVKRTGEKVFLECVQDMDHENMFWYRQDPGLGLRLIYFSYDVKMKEKGDIPEGYSVSREKKERFSLILESASTNQTSMYLCASSSGEVNTGELFFGEGSRLTVL.

The chain combines TRBV9 with TRBJ1-1; 7 bases are shared with TRBD1. The CDR3 is 16 residues long. CDR1 is SGDLS and CDR2 is YYNGEE in the germline V gene. V lost 4 bases and J lost 1; bases outside the gene matches: 10. CDR3 protein: CASSHHPGQPNTEAFF. DNA for the CDR3: TGTGCCAGCAGCCATCACCCGGGACAGCCGAACACTGAAGCTTTCTTT.

This clonotype was picked up one time. This rearrangement joins TRBV5-1 to TRBJ2-7; 8 positions agree with TRBD1. Germline V gene lookup returns CDR1 SGHRS and CDR2 YFSETQ. The CDR3 spans 14 residues. The ends lost 2 bases at V and 7 bases at J; junction bases unmatched: 8. This CDR3 is CASSLSQGAGEQYF. DNA of the CDR3: TGCGCCAGCAGCTTATCCCAGGGGGCGGGGGAGCAGTACTTC.

V and J are TRBV18 and TRBJ1-2, with 10 bases matching TRBD1. The CDR3 runs 14 residues. Germline CDR1 and CDR2: KGHSH and LQKENI. V trimming: 4 bases; J trimming: 8 bases; junction bases outside the gene matches: 7. The CDR3 spells CASSLTTGGGGYTF. The DNA of the CDR3 is TGTGCCAGCTCACTCACGACAGGGGGCGGAGGCTACACCTTC.

This clonotype was detected only a few times. The chain carries TRBV5-6 and TRBJ2-6; no reliable D call. Germline V gene data show CDR1 as SGHDT and CDR2 as YYEEEE. The length of the CDR3 is 18 residues. The germline V and J ends were trimmed by 5 bases and 1 base, with 19 bases remaining between them. The CDR3 loop is CASRGRVAGASGANVLTF. CDR3 nucleotides: TGTGCCAGCAGAGGTCGGGTAGCAGGTGCATCTGGGGCCAACGTCCTGACTTTC.

This clonotype showed up just a few times. This sequence joins TRBV29-1 and TRBJ2-1, with D tentatively TRBD2 (6 bases). CDR1 SQVTM and CDR2 ANQGSEA come from the germline V gene. Deletions cut 7 bases from V and 0 bases from J, with 28 bases between. This CDR3 is built from 19 residues. This CDR3 reads CSARERGNTNPSSYNEQFF. In nucleotides, the CDR3 is TGCAGCGCCCGGGAGCGCGGCAACACAAACCCGAGCTCCTACAATGAGCAGTTCTTC.

This clonotype was recorded at least ten times. The chain recombines TRBV20-1 with TRBJ2-2, with D perhaps matching TRBD1 or TRBD2 (5 bases each). V was trimmed by 1 base and J by 6 bases, leaving 12 bases between them. The germline CDR1 and CDR2 sequences are DFQATT and SNEGSKA (reference sequence). The CDR3 is made up of 14 amino acids. The CDR3 spells CSARVLGESGELFF. The CDR3 DNA reads as TGCAGTGCTAGAGTTTTGGGGGAGTCCGGGGAGCTGTTTTTT.

This clonotype was seen many times. V is TRBV27 and J is TRBJ2-3, with TRBD2 matching 7 bases. V shed 0 bases, J shed 4 bases, and the junction held 16 bases outside the gene matches. The CDR3 length is 19 residues. CDR1 is MNHEY, CDR2 SMNVEV, per germline (reference sequence). The CDR3 here is CASSLSRVAGGGSSDTQYF. The CDR3 bases are TGTGCCAGCAGTTTATCGAGGGTAGCGGGCGGGGGAAGCTCAGATACGCAGTATTTT.

Ten or more counts support this clonotype. The chain links TRBV6-1 to TRBJ2-1; 11 nucleotides match TRBD2. The trim removed 3 bases at V and 9 bases at J, leaving 7 bases unmatched. The CDR3 totals 15 residues. The V gene's germline CDR1 is MNHNS and CDR2 SASEGT. CDR3 amino acids: CASSDRLAGLVEQFF. In DNA, the CDR3 is TGTGCCAGCAGTGATCGACTAGCGGGGTTGGTTGAGCAGTTCTTC.

This clonotype was counted many times. The rearrangement uses TRBV5-1 and TRBJ2-2; TRBD1 or TRBD2 may be the D gene (5 bases each). V was pared by 5 bases and J by 4 bases, with 6 bases between. Germline V gene data show CDR1 as SGHRS and CDR2 as YFSETQ. The CDR3 totals 12 residues. The chain's CDR3 is CASRGTTGELFF. DNA for the CDR3: TGCGCCAGCAGGGGGACCACCGGGGAGCTGTTTTTT.

This clonotype was observed many times. The rearrangement uses TRBV28 and TRBJ2-5; TRBD1 might be the D (6 bases). Trimming pared 2 bases from V and 5 bases from J, leaving 18 bases between. The CDR3 contains 16 residues. Germline loops: CDR1 MDHEN, CDR2 SYDVKM. DNA of the CDR3: TGTGCCAGCAGTTTAATGGAAATTGGACAGCTTGAGACCCAGTACTTC. It yields the protein CASSLMEIGQLETQYF.